The 10 T cell receptor beta chains reported below all come from one sample, sequenced in a study of cytomegalovirus exposure and HLA in healthy donors (dated by TCRdb to 2016 to 2017). The library was generated by the immunoSEQ multiplex PCR assay. The multiplex PCR relied on a mix of 60 forward primers for TCR Vbeta segments and 13 reverse primers for TCR Jbeta segments. TCRdb obtained this table from immuneACCESS and retained in-frame rearrangements with V and J assigned. These tables miss some clones; where compared with another copy, unresolved V genes account for less than half of the shortfall, and the remainder is unexplained. The sample includes around 150,000 clones, with around three quarters observed a single time. The top ten hold around 3% of the sample. The sample taken for sequencing was PBMCs. All receptors come from a man between 35 and 55 years old in good health and CMV-seronegative.

The chain has TRBV5-1 and TRBJ1-2; no reliable D call. V gave up 0 bases and J gave up 9 bases, with 15 bases separating them. The germline CDR1 and CDR2 sequences are SGHRS and YFSETQ. CDR3 size: 14 residues. CDR3 protein: CASSLDFRTYRYTF. The DNA for the CDR3 is TGCGCCAGCAGCTTGGACTTCCGGACTTATCGCTACACCTTC.

V gene TRBV5-1 combines with J gene TRBJ2-2; 9 bases are a match to TRBD1. The CDR3 is 16 residues long. The germline V gene has CDR1 SGHRS and CDR2 YFSETQ. V shed 2 bases and J 3 bases; nucleotides not matched to a gene: 5. The CDR3 DNA reads as TGCGCCAGCAGCTTACAGGGGGCGCAAGACACCGGGGAGCTGTTTTTT. It is translated as CASSLQGAQDTGELFF.

The V gene is TRBV10-3, the J gene TRBJ1-1; weak D call: TRBD1 (5 bases). The CDR3 runs 15 residues. Germline values: CDR1 ENHRY, CDR2 SYGVKD. V dropped 3 bases and J dropped 1 base, with 12 bases sitting between them. This CDR3 reads CAISDSGLRNTEAFF. The CDR3 bases are TGTGCCATCAGTGACTCGGGACTTAGGAACACTGAAGCTTTCTTT.

This sequence joins TRBV2 and TRBJ2-1; a possible D gene is TRBD1 (8 bases). CDR1 SNHLY and CDR2 FYNNEI come from the germline V gene. CDR3 length: 14 amino acids. V lost 8 bases to trimming and J lost 9 bases, with 20 bases between them. CDR3 sequence reads: CASRSTGGAREQFF. The CDR3 nucleotides read TGTGCCAGCCGATCAACAGGGGGGGCCCGTGAGCAGTTCTTC.

This clone was found a few times. The chain couples TRBV5-6 to TRBJ1-5; 7 nucleotides match TRBD1. The CDR3 consists of 16 residues. The ends lost 4 bases at V and 0 bases at J; junction bases unmatched: 7. CDR1 and CDR2 from the germline V gene are SGHDT and YYEEEE. The CDR3 DNA reads as TGTGCCAGCAGCGTAGGGACAGCATATAGCAATCAGCCCCAGCATTTT. Encoded protein: CASSVGTAYSNQPQHF. The whole variable domain, filled in from reference TRBV5-6 and TRBJ1-5, reads DAGVTQSPTHLIKTRGQQVTLRCSPKSGHDTVSWYQQALGQGPQFIFQYYEEEERQRGNFPDRFSGHQFPNYSSELNVNALLLGDSALYLCASSVGTAYSNQPQHFGDGTRLSIL.

The chain joins TRBV27 to TRBJ2-5; possible D gene TRBD2, 5 bases. Germline V gives CDR1 MNHEY, CDR2 SMNVEV (reference sequence). The CDR3 is 14 amino acids. Between the trimmed V and J ends, which lost 6 bases and 7 bases, there was a span of 18 bases. The CDR3 is CASRLTGVLGTQYF. In DNA, the CDR3 is TGTGCCAGCAGATTGACCGGGGTGCTAGGGACCCAGTACTTC.

This clone was observed a few times. The chain joins TRBV30 to TRBJ1-2; D is possibly TRBD1 (6 bases). Trimming took off 3 bases at V and 9 bases at J, with 20 bases between the two ends. The CDR3 runs 14 residues. Germline V gene lookup returns CDR1 GTSNPN and CDR2 SVGIG (reference sequence). The CDR3 region has the DNA TGTGCCTGGAGGGGGGCCGGGACCCCCAATCGCTACACCTTC. It is translated as CAWRGAGTPNRYTF.

CDR3 sequence reads: CSVAGRGGNDEAFF. The CDR3, as DNA: TGCAGCGTTGCGGGGCGGGGAGGGAATGATGAAGCTTTCTTT. J is TRBJ1-1 and V is TRBV29-1, with D possibly being TRBD1 (5 bases). The germline V and J ends were trimmed by 4 bases and 7 bases, with 19 bases remaining between them. The germline CDR1 and CDR2 sequences are SQVTM and ANQGSEA. The CDR3 length is 14 residues.

This chain links TRBV28 with TRBJ1-2, with D perhaps TRBD1 (6 bases). The CDR3 runs to 17 residues. V lost 7 bases to trimming and J lost 0 bases, with 21 bases between them. The germline gives CDR1 MDHEN, CDR2 SYDVKM. The CDR3 reads CASTPGGRAPANYGYTF. The CDR3 DNA follows: TGTGCCAGCACCCCGGGGGGCAGGGCCCCAGCTAACTATGGCTACACCTTC.

The chain employs TRBV14 and TRBJ2-7; D perhaps matches TRBD1 (5 bases). The V and J ends lost 2 bases and 0 bases respectively, with 11 bases between them. The CDR3 runs to 15 residues. CDR1 SGHDN and CDR2 FVKESK come from the germline V gene. The CDR3 loop reads CASSQSWGRSYEQYF. The CDR3 DNA follows: TGTGCCAGCAGCCAATCCTGGGGCCGCTCCTACGAGCAGTACTTC. Variable domain in full (rest from reference TRBV14 and TRBJ2-7): EAGVTQFPSHSVIEKGQTVTLRCDPISGHDNLYWYRRVMGKEIKFLLHFVKESKQDESGMPNNRFLAERTGGTYSTLKVQPAELEDSGVYFCASSQSWGRSYEQYFGPGTRLTVT.